These 4 T cell receptor beta chains came from one sample sequenced in a study of monozygotic twins with inflammatory bowel disease. TCRdb reprocessed the 5' RACE reads; each CDR3 protein has one entry and no DNA is given. The sample holds tens of thousands of distinct CDR3 sequences. Material for sequencing was blood. The source of these receptors is a human donor with ulcerative colitis or Crohn's disease, or a healthy co-twin of an affected twin (not recorded which).

The V gene is TRBV12-3 or TRBV12-4, the J gene TRBJ1-1; TCRdb's D call, TRBD1, is unchecked because there is no DNA. The CDR3 covers 16 residues. CDR3 loop: CASSGDRGNWDTEAFF.

The rearrangement joins TRBV6-1 to TRBJ2-7; there is no DNA to check the TCRdb D call of TRBD1. The CDR3 covers 17 residues. Germline CDR1 reads MNHNS; CDR2 reads SASEGT. CDR3 in amino acids: CASSDPWEGHGTYEQYF.

V gene TRBV29-1 combines with J gene TRBJ1-1. This CDR3 is built from 13 residues. Looked up from germline, CDR1 is SQVTM and CDR2 is ANQGSEA. The CDR3 loop reads CSVAGSELTEAFF.

The chain links TRBV2 to TRBJ2-3; TCRdb designates TRBD1, a call that cannot be tested without DNA. The CDR3 runs 15 residues. CDR1 and CDR2 (germline): SNHLY, FYNNEI. CDR3 sequence reads: CASSRGTDGRDTQYF.